The entry below describes one T cell receptor beta chain. Its antigen is not identified. The data are from a study of cytotoxic CD8 clonotypes in ibrutinib-treated CLL. From germline, CDR1 is LNHDA and CDR2 SQIVND (reference sequence). The V end was cut by 0 bases, the J end by 4 bases, with 10 bases between. The CDR3 extends over 14 amino acids. Here immunoSEQ multiplex PCR was the method, and the copy in TCRdb shows in-frame clones only, minus some. The data hold over 150,000 clones, with about 72% observed a single time. Study-wide points: Starting clonality was above that of age-matched healthy donors and tracked circulating CD8+ T-cell counts.

The source of this sequence is a human donor with chronic lymphocytic leukemia. This chain uses TRBV19 with TRBJ2-7; D unclear. The material was PBMCs, obtained after 24 months of ibrutinib treatment. Here the CDR3 DNA reads TGTGCCAGTAGTATAGATCTGATTCGATACGAGCAGTACTTC. It is translated as CASSIDLIRYEQYF.